This TCR beta chain was retrieved from a study of spatial heterogeneity in lung cancer. For the study at large: Sequences of the beta chain were consistently detected in greater numbers than alpha-chain sequences.

Individually, TCR cDNA molecules were each labelled with a unique molecular identifier. Each CDR3 protein gets one entry after TCRdb re-called the 5' RACE reads with MiXCR. The profile shows about 7,400 distinct CDR3 sequences, roughly 13% of them singletons. Study-wide points: The number of expanded tumor alpha and beta chains correlated with mutation number.

As for time point: sample taken at primary tumor resection. A total of about 73 untreated early-stage non-small cell lung cancer patients served as donors. The sequenced material consisted of unsorted whole RNA from tumor, nontumor lung or frozen PBMC. The germline V gene has CDR1 DFQATT and CDR2 SNEGSKA (reference sequence). V lost 3 bases and J lost 8, with 11 bases in between. The CDR3 covers 12 residues. This clonotype came up many times. Antigen specificity is unknown. Here the sequenced sample was lung tumor tissue, taken at surgery. This TCR was recovered from a female donor with early-stage non-small cell lung cancer. The gene calls are TRBV20-1 and TRBJ1-3; D is possibly TRBD1 (6 bases). CDR3 residues: CSASVEGDTIYF. The CDR3 region has the DNA TGCAGTGCTAGTGTTGAGGGGGACACCATATATTTT.